This record looks at one T cell receptor (beta chain) sequence and its context. This sample stems from a study of technical replicates of blood from a handful of donors. The CDR3 runs 12 residues. CDR1 LGHNA and CDR2 YNFKEQ come from the germline V gene. The V end was cut by 0 bases, the J end by 14 bases, with 10 bases between. Sequencing used immunoSEQ multiplex PCR; TCRdb keeps in-frame clones, though not all of them. The data hold almost 70,000 clones, with about 87% observed a single time. The TCR originated in a human donor in good health. Some clones in this sample may be carry-over from other donors' samples. This rearrangement joins TRBV4-2 to TRBJ1-4; D gene ambiguous. The sequenced sample was PBMCs. CDR3 sequence reads: CASSQDRRVLFF. The CDR3 region has the DNA TGTGCCAGCAGCCAAGATCGCCGAGTTCTGTTTTTT.